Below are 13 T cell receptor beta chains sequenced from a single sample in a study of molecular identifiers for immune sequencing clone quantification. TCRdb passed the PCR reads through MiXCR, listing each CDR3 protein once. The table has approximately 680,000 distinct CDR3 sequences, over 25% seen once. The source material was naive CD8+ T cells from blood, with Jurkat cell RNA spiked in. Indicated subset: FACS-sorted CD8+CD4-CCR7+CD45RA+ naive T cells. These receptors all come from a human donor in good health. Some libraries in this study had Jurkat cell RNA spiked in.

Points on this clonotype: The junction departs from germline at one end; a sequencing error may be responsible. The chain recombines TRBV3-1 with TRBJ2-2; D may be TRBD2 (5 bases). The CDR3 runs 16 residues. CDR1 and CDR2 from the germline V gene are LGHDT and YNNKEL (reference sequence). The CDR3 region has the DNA TGTGCCAGCAGCCAAGAGCGCACCCTGAACACCGGGGAGCTGTCTTTT. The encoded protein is CASSQERTLNTGELSF.

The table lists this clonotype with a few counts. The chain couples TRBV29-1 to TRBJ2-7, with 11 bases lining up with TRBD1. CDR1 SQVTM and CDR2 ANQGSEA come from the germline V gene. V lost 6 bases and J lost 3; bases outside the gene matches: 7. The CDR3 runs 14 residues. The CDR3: CSVGLGTGGYEQYF. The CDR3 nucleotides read TGCAGCGTGGGACTTGGGACAGGGGGCTACGAGCAGTACTTC.

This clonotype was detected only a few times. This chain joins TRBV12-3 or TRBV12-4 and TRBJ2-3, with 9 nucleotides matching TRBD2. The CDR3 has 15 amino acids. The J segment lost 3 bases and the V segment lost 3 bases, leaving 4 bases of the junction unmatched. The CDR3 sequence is CASSFSGGFTDTQYF. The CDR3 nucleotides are TGTGCCAGCAGTTTTAGCGGGGGATTTACAGATACGCAGTATTTT.

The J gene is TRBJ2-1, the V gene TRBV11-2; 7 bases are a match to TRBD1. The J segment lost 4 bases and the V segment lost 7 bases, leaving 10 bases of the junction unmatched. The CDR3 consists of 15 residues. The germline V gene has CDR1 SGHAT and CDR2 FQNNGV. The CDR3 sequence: CASKHRDSPYNEQFF. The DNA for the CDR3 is TGTGCCAGCAAGCACCGGGACAGTCCATACAATGAGCAGTTCTTC.

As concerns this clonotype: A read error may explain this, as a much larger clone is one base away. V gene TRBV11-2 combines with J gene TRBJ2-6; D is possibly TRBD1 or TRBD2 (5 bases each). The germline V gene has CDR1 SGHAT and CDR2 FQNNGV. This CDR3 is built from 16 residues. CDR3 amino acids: CASSEGFVSGANALTF. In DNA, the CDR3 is TGTGCCAGCAGCGAGGGGTTTGTTTCTGGGGCCAACGCCCTGACTTTC.

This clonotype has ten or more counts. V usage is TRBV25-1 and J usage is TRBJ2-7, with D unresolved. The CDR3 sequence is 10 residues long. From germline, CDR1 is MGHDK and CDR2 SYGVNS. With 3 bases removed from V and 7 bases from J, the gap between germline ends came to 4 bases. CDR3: CASSEEEQYF. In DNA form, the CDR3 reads TGTGCCAGCAGTGAGGAAGAGCAGTACTTC.

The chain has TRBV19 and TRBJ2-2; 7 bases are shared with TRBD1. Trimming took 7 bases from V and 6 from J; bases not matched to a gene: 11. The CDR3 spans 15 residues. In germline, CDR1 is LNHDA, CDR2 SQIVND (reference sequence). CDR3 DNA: TGTGCCAGTACGAACCATACAGGGGTGGCCGGGGAGCTGTTTTTT. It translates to CASTNHTGVAGELFF. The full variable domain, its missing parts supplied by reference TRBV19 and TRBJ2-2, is DGGITQSPKYLFRKEGQNVTLSCEQNLNHDAMYWYRQDPGQGLRLIYYSQIVNDFQKGDIAEGYSVSREKKESFPLTVTSAQKNPTAFYLCASTNHTGVAGELFFGEGSRLTVL.

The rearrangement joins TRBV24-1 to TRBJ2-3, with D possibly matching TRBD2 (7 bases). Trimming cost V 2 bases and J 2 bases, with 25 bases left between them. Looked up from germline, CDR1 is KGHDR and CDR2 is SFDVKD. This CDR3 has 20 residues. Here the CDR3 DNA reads TGTGCCACCAGTGATTCTGGCGGACAACAATCAGGGGACTACACAGATACGCAGTATTTT. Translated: CATSDSGGQQSGDYTDTQYF.

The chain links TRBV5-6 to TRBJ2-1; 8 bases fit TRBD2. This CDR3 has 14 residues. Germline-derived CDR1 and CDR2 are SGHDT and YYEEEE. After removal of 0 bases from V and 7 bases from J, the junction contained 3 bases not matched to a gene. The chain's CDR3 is CASSLGLARNEQFF. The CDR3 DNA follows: TGTGCCAGCAGCTTGGGACTAGCGAGGAATGAGCAGTTCTTC.

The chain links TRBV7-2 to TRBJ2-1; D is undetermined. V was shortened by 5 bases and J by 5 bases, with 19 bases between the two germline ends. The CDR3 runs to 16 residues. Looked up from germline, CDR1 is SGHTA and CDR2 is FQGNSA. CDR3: CASSPQHGHVNNEQFF. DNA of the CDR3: TGTGCCAGCAGCCCCCAGCACGGCCACGTAAACAATGAGCAGTTCTTC.

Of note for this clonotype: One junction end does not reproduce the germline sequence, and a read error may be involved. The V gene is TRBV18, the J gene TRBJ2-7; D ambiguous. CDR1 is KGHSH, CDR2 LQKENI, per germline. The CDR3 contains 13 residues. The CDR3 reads CASSPSQVYEQCF. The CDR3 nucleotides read TGTGCCAGCTCACCGTCCCAGGTCTACGAGCAGTGCTTC.

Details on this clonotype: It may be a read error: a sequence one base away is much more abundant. The CDR3, as DNA: TGTGCCAGCAGGGTCCGGGACAGGGGTTACGAGCAGTACTTC. Encoded protein: CASRVRDRGYEQYF. The chain is built from TRBV6-5 and TRBJ2-7; 10 nucleotides agree with TRBD1. V shed 6 bases, J shed 4 bases, and the junction held 6 bases outside the gene matches. The CDR3 has 14 amino acids. From germline, CDR1 is MNHEY and CDR2 SVGAGI.

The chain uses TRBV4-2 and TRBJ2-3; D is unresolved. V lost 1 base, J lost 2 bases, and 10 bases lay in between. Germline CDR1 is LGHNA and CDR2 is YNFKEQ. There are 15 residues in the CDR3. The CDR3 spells CASSQGPRNTDTQYF. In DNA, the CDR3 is TGTGCCAGCAGCCAAGGTCCAAGAAACACAGATACGCAGTATTTT.